The 3 T cell receptor beta chains below all came from one sample that was sequenced in a study of T cell changes during pregnancy in multiple sclerosis. Generated by immunoSEQ multiplex PCR, the TCRdb table keeps only in-frame clones and is missing some. The table has roughly 32,000 clones, 85% to 90% seen once. This specimen consisted of CD8+ T cells from peripheral blood mononuclear cells, obtained in the third trimester of pregnancy. The receptors shown here come from a female donor with multiple sclerosis, enrolled in a pregnancy study.

The gene calls are TRBV4-3 and TRBJ2-3; D perhaps matches TRBD2 (6 bases). CDR3 size: 14 residues. CDR1 is LGHNA and CDR2 is YSLEER in the germline V gene. V was clipped by 1 base and J by 4 bases, with 9 bases between them. In nucleotides, the CDR3 is TGCGCCAGCAGCCAAGGCCTAGCGTCAGATACGCAGTATTTT. It specifies CASSQGLASDTQYF.

V is TRBV4-2 and J is TRBJ1-3, with a tentative D call TRBD1 (6 bases). The CDR3 contains 15 residues. Germline V gene sequence: CDR1 LGHNA, CDR2 YNFKEQ. Trimming removed 4 bases at V and 0 bases at J, with 10 bases between. The CDR3 region has the DNA TGTGCCAGCAGCCTTGGGACACTCTCTGGAAACACCATATATTTT. This gives the protein CASSLGTLSGNTIYF.

Here the CDR3 DNA reads TGTGCCAGCAGCTCTTGGGAGGGGGAAGCAGATACGCAGTATTTT. It specifies CASSSWEGEADTQYF. The V and J genes are TRBV11-2 and TRBJ2-3; TRBD2 is a possible D gene (7 bases). The germline V gene has CDR1 SGHAT and CDR2 FQNNGV. The CDR3 extends over 15 amino acids. V shed 4 bases and J shed 4 bases, with 15 bases lying between them.